This T cell receptor beta chain comes out of a study of cytomegalovirus exposure and HLA in healthy donors. Overall study: Researchers found that 81% of 350 to 500 genotyped donors fell within the Caucasian-associated ancestry cluster.

The CDR3 is 14 residues long. Germline V gives CDR1 MNHNY, CDR2 SVGAGI (reference sequence). Losses at the gene ends were 6 bases for V and 4 bases for J; bases not matched to a gene: 8. This clone turned up a few times. Both 60 Vbeta primers and 13 Jbeta primers went into the PCR. Repertoires were generated with immunoSEQ multiplex PCR, while TCRdb's copy carries only in-frame clones and drops some. The data show under 200,000 clones, about 65% seen once. The chain combines TRBV6-6 with TRBJ1-1, with 7 bases matching TRBD1. The sequencing input was PBMCs. The clonotype comes from a woman aged 30 to 39 in good health and CMV-seronegative. The chain's CDR3 is CASRLGGEVTEAFF. For the CDR3, the DNA is TGTGCCAGCAGGCTAGGGGGCGAGGTCACTGAAGCTTTCTTT.